This T cell receptor beta chain derives from a study of HIV-infected patients and healthy controls. Overall study findings and caveats: Slight age and sex differences between study cohorts did not explain the diversity differences. Compared with untreated HIV+ repertoires, healthy controls showed roughly threefold more distinct CDR3s and higher Shannon diversity.

The CDR3 has 13 amino acids. V dropped 0 bases and J dropped 3 bases, with 6 bases sitting between them. CDR1 and CDR2 from the germline V gene are SGHRS and YFSETQ. This clonotype was counted at least ten times. The antigen is unknown. The repertoire came from unfractionated whole blood and reflected all unsorted peripheral T cells. Reverse transcription used about 500 ng RNA and constant-region primers for alpha and beta. Using multiplexing indices, alpha and beta chain libraries were generated apart by chain-specific third strand synthesis. One entry per CDR3 protein results from TCRdb running MiXCR on the 5' RACE reads. The sample shows thousands of distinct CDR3 sequences, 5.5% to 6% of them seen only once.

The sample was blood. V usage is TRBV5-1 and J usage is TRBJ1-1; the D is unclear. This TCR was recovered from an adult in good health. The CDR3 loop reads CASSLVTDTEAFF. The CDR3 nucleotides read TGCGCCAGCAGCTTGGTTACGGACACTGAAGCTTTCTTT.